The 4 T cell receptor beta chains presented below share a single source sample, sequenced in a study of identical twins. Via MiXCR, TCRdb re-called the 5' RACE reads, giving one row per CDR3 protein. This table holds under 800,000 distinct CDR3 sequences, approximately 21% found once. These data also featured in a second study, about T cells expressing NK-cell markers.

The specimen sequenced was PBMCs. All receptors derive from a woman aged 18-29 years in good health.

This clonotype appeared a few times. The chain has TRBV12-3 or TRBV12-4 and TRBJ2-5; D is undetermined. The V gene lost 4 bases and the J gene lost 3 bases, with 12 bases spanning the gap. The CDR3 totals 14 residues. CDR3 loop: CASSYQVSEETQYF. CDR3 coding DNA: TGTGCCAGCAGTTACCAGGTTTCGGAAGAGACCCAGTACTTC.

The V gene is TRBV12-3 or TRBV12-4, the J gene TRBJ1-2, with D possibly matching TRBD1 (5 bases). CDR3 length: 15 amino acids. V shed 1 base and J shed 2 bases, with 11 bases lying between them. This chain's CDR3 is CASSLGTRDNYGYTF. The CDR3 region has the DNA TGTGCCAGCAGTTTAGGAACGAGGGACAACTATGGCTACACCTTC.

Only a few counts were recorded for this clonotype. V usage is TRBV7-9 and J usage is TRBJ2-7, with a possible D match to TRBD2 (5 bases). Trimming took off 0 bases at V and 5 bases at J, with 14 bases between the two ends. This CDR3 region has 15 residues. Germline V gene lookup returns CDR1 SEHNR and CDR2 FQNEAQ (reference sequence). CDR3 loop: CASSLAGAARNEQYF. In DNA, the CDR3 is TGTGCCAGCAGCTTAGCGGGAGCAGCTCGGAACGAGCAGTACTTC. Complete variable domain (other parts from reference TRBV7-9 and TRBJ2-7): DTGVSQNPRHKITKRGQNVTFRCDPISEHNRLYWYRQTLGQGPEFLTYFQNEAQLEKSRLLSDRFSAERPKGSFSTLEIQRTEQGDSAMYLCASSLAGAARNEQYFGPGTRLTVT.

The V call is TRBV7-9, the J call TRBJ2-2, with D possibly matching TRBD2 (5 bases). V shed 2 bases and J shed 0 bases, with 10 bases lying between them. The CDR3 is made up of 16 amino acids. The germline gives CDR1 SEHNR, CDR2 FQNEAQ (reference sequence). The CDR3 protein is CASSLPGMSNTGELFF. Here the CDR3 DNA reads TGTGCCAGCAGCTTACCGGGGATGTCGAACACCGGGGAGCTGTTTTTT.